The TCR beta chain described here comes from a study of T cells in Graves' hyperthyroidism and ophthalmopathy. Study results and caveats: Model-based prediction identified ophthalmopathy a median around seven months prior to its onset. Most thyroid clonotypes with frequency above 0.001 were detected in blood.

Remarks on this clonotype: The antigen remains unidentified.

Template material for amplifying TCR beta CDR3 regions consisted of RNA transcripts. First-round RT-PCR targeting the TCR CDR3 was performed with the HTBI primer set. TCRdb reprocessed the multiplex PCR reads via MiXCR and lists one record per CDR3 protein. The data hold around 340,000 distinct CDR3 sequences, with roughly 18% observed a single time. Per germline, CDR1 SEHNR and CDR2 FQNEAQ (reference sequence). J gave up 3 bases and V 6 bases, and 2 bases lay outside the gene matches. The CDR3 loop spans 15 amino acids. Patients aged 18 to 65 had newly diagnosed hyperthyroidism lasting under 2 months. The study based diagnoses on clinical symptoms, serum thyroxine and TRAb, thyroid ultrasound and orbital computed tomography.

The V gene is TRBV7-9, the J gene TRBJ2-2, with 12 bases matching TRBD2. The sequence derives from a woman in her forties or fifties with Graves' hyperthyroidism. Sequenced sample: blood. CDR3 in amino acids: CASRTSGSYTGELFF. CDR3 bases: TGTGCCAGCAGGACTAGCGGGAGCTACACCGGGGAGCTGTTTTTT.